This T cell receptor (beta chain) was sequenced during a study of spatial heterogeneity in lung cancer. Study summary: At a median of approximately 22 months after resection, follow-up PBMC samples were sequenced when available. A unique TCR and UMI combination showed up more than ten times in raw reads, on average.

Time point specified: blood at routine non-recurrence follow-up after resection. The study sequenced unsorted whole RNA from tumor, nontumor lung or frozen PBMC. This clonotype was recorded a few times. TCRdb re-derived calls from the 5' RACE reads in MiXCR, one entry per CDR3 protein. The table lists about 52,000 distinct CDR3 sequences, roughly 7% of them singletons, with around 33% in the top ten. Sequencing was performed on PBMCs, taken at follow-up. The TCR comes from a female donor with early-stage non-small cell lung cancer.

CDR3 bases: TGTGCCAGCAGCAAGACCGGGACTAGCGGGACCTACGAGCAGTACTTC. Amino acids: CASSKTGTSGTYEQYF. The chain combines TRBV7-2 with TRBJ2-7; 13 bases are a match to TRBD2. The CDR3 is made up of 16 amino acids. In germline, CDR1 is SGHTA, CDR2 FQGNSA. Trimming removed 5 bases from V and 2 bases from J; junction bases left unmatched: 6.